Following are 19 T cell receptor beta chains from one sample sequenced in a study of CD8 T cells in Susac syndrome. With random hexamers, reverse transcription was performed on about 0.5 to 1 ug of RNA. Each CDR3 protein gets one entry after TCRdb re-called the immunoSEQ multiplex PCR reads with MiXCR. The sample consists of 250,000 to 300,000 distinct CDR3 sequences, approximately 91% of them appearing once. The specimen was CD8+ T cells from PBMCs. The receptors derive from a human donor with multiple sclerosis.

CDR3 sequence (DNA): TGTGCCAGCACCCTCACGGATACGCAGTATTTT. Its translation: CASTLTDTQYF. This rearrangement joins TRBV5-5 to TRBJ2-3; D remains unclear. In germline, CDR1 is SGHKS, CDR2 YYEKEE (reference sequence). Trimming removed 6 bases from V and 6 bases from J, with 8 bases in between. This CDR3 is 11 amino acids long.

The CDR3: CASSLSRLAGDQGLYNEQFF. The CDR3 DNA follows: TGTGCCAGCAGTTTATCCCGACTAGCGGGAGACCAGGGCTTATACAATGAGCAGTTCTTC. The V gene is TRBV28, the J gene TRBJ2-1; 12 bases align to TRBD2. The V gene's germline CDR1 is MDHEN and CDR2 SYDVKM. J was trimmed by 4 bases and V by 1 base; bases with no gene match: 14. The CDR3 consists of 20 residues.

V gene TRBV7-3 combines with J gene TRBJ2-3, with D possibly matching TRBD1 (5 bases). CDR3 length equals 16 residues. Trimming cost V 1 base and J 6 bases, with 17 bases left between them. Germline-derived CDR1 and CDR2 are SGHTA and FQGTGA. The CDR3 reads CASSLIHGLQGDTQYF. CDR3 DNA: TGTGCCAGCAGCTTAATACACGGCCTGCAGGGTGATACGCAGTATTTT.

Remarks on this clonotype: One junction end does not reproduce the germline sequence, and a read error may be involved. This chain joins TRBV7-9 and TRBJ2-1; 8 nucleotides match TRBD1. The CDR3 spans 11 residues. Germline CDR1 SEHNR, CDR2 FQNEAQ (reference sequence). The CDR3 bases are TGTGCCAGCAGCTTCGGACAGGGTCGGCTCTTC. This codes for CASSFGQGRLF.

The chain recombines TRBV6-2 or TRBV6-3 with TRBJ2-3, with a tentative D call TRBD1 (5 bases). The CDR3 runs to 15 residues. The germline V gene encodes CDR1 MNHEY and CDR2 SVGEGT. V lost 2 bases and J 5 bases, leaving 14 bases between the germline ends. CDR3 coding DNA: TGTGCCAGCAGTTACGGTCCTTGGGGCGGAGATACGCAGTATTTT. Amino acid sequence: CASSYGPWGGDTQYF.

This clonotype was recorded only once. The V gene is TRBV27, the J gene TRBJ2-5; D uncertain. The CDR3 consists of 13 residues. Germline V gene data show CDR1 as MNHEY and CDR2 as SMNVEV (reference sequence). V shed 7 bases and J shed 3 bases, with 12 bases lying between them. The CDR3 coding sequence is TGTGCCAGCAAGAGGACGGATGAAGAGACCCAGTACTTC. Its protein product is CASKRTDEETQYF.

The CDR3 DNA reads TGTGCCAGTACCGGGGGCCTCTCCTACAATGAGCAGTTCTTC. Its protein product is CASTGGLSYNEQFF. The chain couples TRBV5-4 to TRBJ2-1; tentatively, D is TRBD1 or TRBD2 (6 bases each). The germline V gene has CDR1 SGHNT and CDR2 YYREEE (reference sequence). This CDR3 spans 14 amino acids. Between the trimmed V and J ends, which lost 8 bases and 0 bases, there was a span of 12 bases.

This clonotype was seen more than once but under ten times. The chain links TRBV27 to TRBJ2-1; no reliable D call. V was clipped by 3 bases and J by 5 bases, with 5 bases between them. This CDR3 contains 12 residues. In germline, CDR1 is MNHEY, CDR2 SMNVEV (reference sequence). CDR3 DNA sequence: TGTGCCAGCAGTTTGTCCCACAATGAGCAGTTCTTC. Residues: CASSLSHNEQFF.

This clonotype was detected only once. The gene calls are TRBV4-2 and TRBJ2-5; 8 bases are a match to TRBD2. This CDR3 has 15 amino acids. V trimming: 4 bases; J trimming: 1 base; junction bases outside the gene matches: 5. Germline CDR1 is LGHNA and CDR2 is YNFKEQ. CDR3 in DNA: TGTGCCAGCAGCCCGGTAGCGGGGAGCCAAGAGACCCAGTACTTC. Residues: CASSPVAGSQETQYF.

J is TRBJ2-7 and V is TRBV9; possibly TRBD2 for D (5 bases). Germline lookup yields CDR1 SGDLS and CDR2 YYNGEE. The CDR3 loop spans 13 amino acids. Trimming cost V 4 bases and J 3 bases, with 11 bases left between them. DNA of the CDR3: TGTGCCAGCAGCTACGGGATCAACTACGAGCAGTACTTC. It yields the protein CASSYGINYEQYF.

The J gene is TRBJ2-2, the V gene TRBV10-3; no clear D. V lost 0 bases and J lost 8, with 4 bases in between. The CDR3 totals 12 residues. In germline, CDR1 is ENHRY, CDR2 SYGVKD. In DNA, the CDR3 is TGTGCCATCAGTGAGTCCTATGGGGAGCTGTTTTTT. Protein: CAISESYGELFF.

This sequence joins TRBV7-9 and TRBJ2-1, with 9 positions matching TRBD2. The CDR3 totals 18 residues. V lost 5 bases, J lost 0 bases, and 11 bases stayed unmatched. Germline values: CDR1 SEHNR, CDR2 FQNEAQ (reference sequence). Here the CDR3 reads CASSLLAGQNLSYNEQFF. The CDR3 DNA follows: TGTGCCAGCAGCCTACTAGCGGGCCAAAACCTCTCCTACAATGAGCAGTTCTTC.

This rearrangement joins TRBV7-3 to TRBJ1-5, with a tentative D call TRBD1 (6 bases). Germline V CDR1 and CDR2: SGHTA, FQGTGA. V was pared by 3 bases and J by 2 bases, with 23 bases between. The CDR3 covers 19 residues. The CDR3 region has the DNA TGTGCCAGCAGCTTCGGGAACTCGCGGGGGCTCGAAGGCAATCAGCCCCAGCATTTT. It is translated as CASSFGNSRGLEGNQPQHF.

In this sample, this clonotype turned up a few times. The chain uses TRBV28 and TRBJ2-5; no reliable D call. The CDR3 is 13 amino acids. Per the germline V gene, CDR1 is MDHEN and CDR2 is SYDVKM. Between the trimmed V and J ends, which lost 2 bases and 0 bases, there was a span of 4 bases. The CDR3 is CASSLNYQETQYF. The CDR3 DNA reads TGTGCCAGCAGTTTAAATTACCAAGAGACCCAGTACTTC.

V is TRBV20-1 and J is TRBJ2-2, with 12 bases aligning to TRBD1. Germline CDR1 is DFQATT and CDR2 is SNEGSKA (reference sequence). V lost 5 bases and J lost 4; bases outside the gene matches: 20. The CDR3 is 20 amino acids. CDR3 in amino acids: CSAERMEGTGGFWGTGELFF. In DNA form, the CDR3 reads TGCAGTGCTGAGAGGATGGAGGGGACAGGGGGCTTTTGGGGCACCGGGGAGCTGTTTTTT.

V and J are TRBV27 and TRBJ2-7, with D perhaps being TRBD1 or TRBD2 (5 bases each). The CDR3 totals 13 residues. Germline V lookup: CDR1 MNHEY, CDR2 SMNVEV (reference sequence). Trimming shortened V by 5 bases and J by 3 bases, and 11 bases separated the two germline ends. CDR3 in amino acids: CASSLGRRYEQYF. CDR3 nucleotide sequence: TGTGCCAGCAGTCTGGGACGGCGCTACGAGCAGTACTTC.

The rearrangement joins TRBV20-1 to TRBJ2-7; no definite D call. Germline V gene lookup returns CDR1 DFQATT and CDR2 SNEGSKA (reference sequence). The CDR3 sequence is 15 residues long. Trimming pared 4 bases from V and 3 bases from J, leaving 19 bases between. The CDR3 region is CSATPVGRDRYEQYF. The CDR3 nucleotides are TGCAGTGCTACCCCAGTTGGCCGCGACCGCTACGAGCAGTACTTC.

The chain links TRBV28 to TRBJ2-2; weak D call: TRBD1 (6 bases). V was pared by 1 base and J by 5 bases, with 14 bases between. Germline CDR1 and CDR2: MDHEN and SYDVKM. This CDR3 has 16 amino acids. CDR3 sequence (DNA): TGTGCCAGCAGTTTATTACGACCAGGGGATACCGGGGAGCTGTTTTTT. Protein: CASSLLRPGDTGELFF.

The V and J genes are TRBV29-1 and TRBJ2-3; no definite D call. Trimming cost V 3 bases and J 3 bases, with 19 bases left between them. Germline CDR1 and CDR2: SQVTM and ANQGSEA. CDR3 size: 16 residues. CDR3 nucleotide sequence: TGCAGCGTTGAGTTCTCCCGGGTTGGGGAAACAGATACGCAGTATTTT. Protein sequence: CSVEFSRVGETDTQYF.